The clone carrying this T cell receptor (beta chain) appeared a single time. Original processing notes: Amplified reference gene primers provided the basis for estimating nucleated cell counts. Libraries were prepared by immunoSEQ multiplex PCR; TCRdb keeps only in-frame clonotypes and omits some of them. That table is the source of V, J and clone size, and D and trimming were worked out from the DNA. Altogether under 450,000 clones are present, roughly 88% being singletons, with the ten largest covering about 12%. These data are taken from a study of blood T cell repertoires in COVID-19. Across the whole study: Collection of acute and convalescent COVID-19 samples took place in the United States, Italy and Spain. PBMCs, B-cell-depleted T cells, or T cells provided the cDNA or gDNA that made up the material.

The CDR3 is 18 residues long. Germline lookup yields CDR1 MDHEN and CDR2 SYDVKM. The ends were cut back, 3 bases at V and 5 bases at J, with 23 bases in the middle. Material for sequencing was peripheral blood. This chain joins TRBV28 and TRBJ1-5; weak D call: TRBD1 (6 bases). The receptor was derived from a woman in her fifties or sixties with COVID-19, enrolled during active disease. The CDR3, as DNA: TGTGCCAGCAGTTTCTCCTTCCCTCCGGGCAGGGGCCATCAGCCCCAGCATTTT. Protein: CASSFSFPPGRGHQPQHF. The whole variable domain, remainder taken from reference TRBV28 and TRBJ1-5, is DVKVTQSSRYLVKRTGEKVFLECVQDMDHENMFWYRQDPGLGLRLIYFSYDVKMKEKGDIPEGYSVSREKKERFSLILESASTNQTSMYLCASSFSFPPGRGHQPQHFGDGTRLSIL.